This TCR beta chain was identified during a study of T cell repertoires in cytomegalovirus infection. TCRdb reprocessed the reads via MiXCR and lists one record per CDR3 protein. The data hold around 900,000 distinct CDR3 sequences, with approximately 30% observed a single time. This clonotype turned up a few times. Its antigen is still unknown. Looked up from germline, CDR1 is SGHTA and CDR2 is FQGNSA. With V trimmed by 5 bases and J by 8 bases, 8 bases remained unmatched. The CDR3 contains 16 residues. Study outcomes and limitations: Ex vivo, HLA-C-restricted CMV-specific TCR beta clonotypes prevailed over the rest of the response.

The genes are TRBV7-2 and TRBJ2-1; 14 bases align to TRBD2. The sample here was cultured CD8+ T cells from PBMCs, taken from culture after CMV antigen stimulation. The clonotype was recovered from a human donor in good health (CMV status not recorded). Some clones in this sample may be carry-over from other donors' samples. CDR3 DNA sequence: TGTGCCAGCAGCCCACGACTAGCGGGGGGGCCATATGAGCAGTTCTTC. Translation: CASSPRLAGGPYEQFF. Supplemented by reference TRBV7-2 and TRBJ2-1, the full variable domain reads GAGVSQSPSNKVTEKGKDVELRCDPISGHTALYWYRQSLGQGLEFLIYFQGNSAPDKSGLPSDRFSAERTGGSVSTLTIQRTQQEDSAVYLCASSPRLAGGPYEQFFGPGTRLTVL.